What follows are 24 T cell receptor beta chains derived from one specimen sequenced in a study of identical twins listed by TCRdb under 2016. Library preparation was by 5' RACE. The sequencer listed for this sample is Illumina HiSeq 2000. TCRdb ran its own pipeline on the public reads, namely fastp trimming at Q25 and MiXCR clone calling, and kept in-frame beta chains. Under each unique CDR3 protein, matching rows form one entry showing the most common genes and DNA. The sample includes roughly 250,000 distinct CDR3 sequences, with over 13% observed a single time. The ten largest clones represent under 9.5% of the sample. The specimen was memory (CD45RO+) T cells sorted from blood. The cell subset or site label here, explained by the study, means: CD45RO+ enriched T cells. These receptors were taken from a woman between 18 and 29 years old in good health.

The chain employs TRBV5-1 and TRBJ2-2; weak D call: TRBD2 (5 bases). Deletions cut 3 bases from V and 1 base from J, with 13 bases between. Germline V gene lookup returns CDR1 SGHRS and CDR2 YFSETQ. The CDR3 contains 16 residues. In DNA, the CDR3 is TGCGCCAGCAGCTGGGCCCCAAGCGGGAACACCGGGGAGCTGTTTTTT. It is translated as CASSWAPSGNTGELFF. The entire variable domain, with the rest obtained from reference TRBV5-1 and TRBJ2-2, is as follows: KAGVTQTPRYLIKTRGQQVTLSCSPISGHRSVSWYQQTPGQGLQFLFEYFSETQRNKGNFPGRFSGRQFSNSRSEMNVSTLELGDSALYLCASSWAPSGNTGELFFGEGSRLTVL.

This clonotype was recorded a few times. The gene calls are TRBV18 and TRBJ2-5; D ambiguous. CDR1 and CDR2 from the germline V gene are KGHSH and LQKENI. The CDR3 sequence is 13 residues long. The V and J ends lost 3 bases and 4 bases respectively, with 9 bases between them. The CDR3: CASSPRTLETQYF. The CDR3 nucleotides are TGTGCCAGCTCACCTAGGACCCTAGAGACCCAGTACTTC.

This clonotype came up a few times. The chain links TRBV9 to TRBJ2-3, with 12 positions matching TRBD2. The V and J ends lost 2 bases and 4 bases, in that order; junction bases with no gene match: 5. In germline, CDR1 is SGDLS, CDR2 YYNGEE. The CDR3 has 16 amino acids. The CDR3 sequence is CASSVTSGSISDTQYF. The CDR3 DNA reads as TGTGCCAGCAGCGTGACTAGCGGGAGTATCTCAGATACGCAGTATTTT.

This clonotype was seen ten or more times. The rearrangement links TRBV5-5 to TRBJ2-7; D perhaps matches TRBD2 (5 bases). This CDR3 contains 15 residues. The germline CDR1 and CDR2 sequences are SGHKS and YYEKEE (reference sequence). V was clipped by 0 bases and J by 0 bases, with 10 bases between them. The CDR3 loop is CASSLAPGSSYEQYF. CDR3 bases: TGTGCCAGCAGCTTGGCCCCGGGGAGCTCCTACGAGCAGTACTTC.

This clonotype was observed a handful of times. This sequence joins TRBV5-8 and TRBJ1-2; 7 nucleotides agree with TRBD1. J lost 7 bases, V lost 5 bases, and 11 bases had no gene match. From germline, CDR1 is SGHTS and CDR2 YDEGEE. This CDR3 is 14 amino acids long. The CDR3 nucleotides read TGTGCCAGCAGTAAACCGGGACAGACTTCTGGCTACACCTTC. Protein product: CASSKPGQTSGYTF.

The chain couples TRBV20-1 to TRBJ1-4, with unresolved D. V was pared by 0 bases and J by 8 bases, with 4 bases between. This CDR3 comprises 11 residues. Germline assignment: CDR1 DFQATT and CDR2 SNEGSKA (reference sequence). This CDR3 reads CSARDWEKLFF. DNA for the CDR3: TGCAGTGCTAGAGATTGGGAAAAACTGTTTTTT.

The rearrangement links TRBV11-1 to TRBJ2-2; TRBD1 might be the D (5 bases). V shed 7 bases and J shed 1 base, with 10 bases lying between them. The length of the CDR3 is 14 residues. Looked up from germline, CDR1 is SGHAT and CDR2 is FQDESV (reference sequence). Here the CDR3 reads CASTNRLNTGELFF. The DNA of the CDR3 is TGTGCCAGCACGAACAGGCTGAACACCGGGGAGCTGTTTTTT.

V usage is TRBV12-3 or TRBV12-4 and J usage is TRBJ2-3; 8 bases match TRBD2. After removal of 2 bases from V and 1 base from J, the junction contained 11 bases not matched to a gene. This CDR3 spans 18 amino acids. The CDR3 nucleotides are TGTGCCAGCAGTTTACTCAAACGGGGGCGGGGGGGCACAGATACGCAGTATTTT. Translated, it gives CASSLLKRGRGGTDTQYF.

V gene TRBV18 combines with J gene TRBJ2-2; D is uncertain. The germline V and J ends were trimmed by 5 bases and 6 bases, with 4 bases remaining between them. The CDR3 covers 11 residues. Germline assignment: CDR1 KGHSH and CDR2 LQKENI. The CDR3 region is CASSGPGELFF. DNA for the CDR3: TGTGCCAGCTCAGGACCCGGGGAGCTGTTTTTT.

The V call is TRBV25-1, the J call TRBJ1-5; possible D gene TRBD1, 5 bases. There are 14 residues in the CDR3. V dropped 5 bases and J dropped 7 bases, with 15 bases sitting between them. Per the germline V gene, CDR1 is MGHDK and CDR2 is SYGVNS. CDR3 nucleotide sequence: TGTGCCAGCAGTCGGGGGAGGGGTGGACAGCCCCAGCATTTT. It specifies CASSRGRGGQPQHF. The entire variable domain, with the rest obtained from reference TRBV25-1 and TRBJ1-5, is as follows: EADIYQTPRYLVIGTGKKITLECSQTMGHDKMYWYQQDPGMELHLIHYSYGVNSTEKGDLSSESTVSRIRTEHFPLTLESARPSHTSQYLCASSRGRGGQPQHFGDGTRLSIL.

There are a few counts of this clonotype. The rearrangement joins TRBV5-6 to TRBJ1-2; D unclear. Germline V gene lookup returns CDR1 SGHDT and CDR2 YYEEEE. The V gene lost 3 bases and the J gene lost 4 bases, with 10 bases spanning the gap. CDR3 length: 13 residues. Here the CDR3 DNA reads TGTGCCAGCAGCTCCCCCGTAGCCTATGGCTACACCTTC. Amino acid sequence: CASSSPVAYGYTF.

This clonotype has a handful of counts. In DNA, the CDR3 is TGCAGTGCTAGAGACGGCTCGGGCGCTAGCGGGAGATATGACGAGCAGTACTTC. It specifies CSARDGSGASGRYDEQYF. The V gene is TRBV20-1, the J gene TRBJ2-7; 10 nucleotides line up with TRBD2. CDR1 is DFQATT, CDR2 SNEGSKA, per germline (reference sequence). V lost 0 bases to trimming and J lost 5 bases; unmatched junction nucleotides: 16. CDR3 length: 18 residues.

This clonotype was found many times. In DNA form, the CDR3 reads TGTGCCAGCAGCTTAATCATTCAAGGTGAAGCTTTCTTT. Translating it yields CASSLIIQGEAFF. The chain links TRBV7-8 to TRBJ1-1; no definite D call. Germline lookup yields CDR1 SGHVS and CDR2 FQNEAQ. CDR3 size: 13 residues. V was trimmed by 2 bases and J by 7 bases, leaving 11 bases between them.

The chain carries TRBV6-2 or TRBV6-3 and TRBJ1-1; D is perhaps TRBD1 (6 bases). Trimming stripped 5 bases from V and 4 bases from J, with 11 bases between. Germline CDR1 is MNHEY and CDR2 is SVGEGT. CDR3 size: 13 residues. Here the CDR3 reads CASSTGMGTEAFF. CDR3 bases: TGTGCCAGCAGTACAGGGATGGGCACTGAAGCTTTCTTT.

The sample holds a few counts of this clonotype. The chain has TRBV5-6 and TRBJ2-7, with 8 bases identical to TRBD2. There are 15 residues in the CDR3. Germline loops: CDR1 SGHDT, CDR2 YYEEEE. Trimming took 3 bases from V and 2 from J; bases not matched to a gene: 7. The CDR3 reads CASSWGTRTAYEQYF. CDR3 nucleotide sequence: TGTGCCAGCAGCTGGGGGACTAGAACGGCCTACGAGCAGTACTTC.

The chain employs TRBV29-1 and TRBJ2-1; D is possibly TRBD2 (5 bases). The CDR3 consists of 16 residues. Germline V gives CDR1 SQVTM, CDR2 ANQGSEA. Trimming shortened V by 2 bases and J by 0 bases, and 14 bases separated the two germline ends. CDR3 protein: CSVESSVGSSYNEQFF. For the CDR3, the DNA is TGCAGCGTTGAAAGTAGCGTGGGGAGCTCCTACAATGAGCAGTTCTTC.

The chain combines TRBV10-3 with TRBJ2-5, with D possibly being TRBD1 or TRBD2 (5 bases each). Germline CDR1 ENHRY, CDR2 SYGVKD. The CDR3 contains 12 residues. The V gene lost 9 bases and the J gene lost 1 base, with 9 bases spanning the gap. CDR3 region: CAIRDGQETQYF. CDR3 sequence (DNA): TGTGCCATTAGGGACGGCCAAGAGACCCAGTACTTC.

V usage is TRBV20-1 and J usage is TRBJ1-2, with a weak D call TRBD1 (6 bases). In germline, CDR1 is DFQATT, CDR2 SNEGSKA (reference sequence). The V gene lost 0 bases and the J gene lost 5 bases, with 10 bases spanning the gap. The CDR3 is made up of 13 amino acids. This CDR3 is CSAREQGFYGYTF. The CDR3, as DNA: TGCAGTGCTAGAGAACAGGGATTTTATGGCTACACCTTC.

This clonotype was recorded many times. The chain has TRBV6-5 and TRBJ1-2; the match to TRBD1 covers 9 bases. This CDR3 comprises 14 residues. V lost 0 bases, J lost 7 bases, and 3 bases stayed unmatched. CDR1 and CDR2 (germline): MNHEY, SVGAGI. CDR3 residues: CASSYSGTGFGYTF. The DNA for the CDR3 is TGTGCCAGCAGTTACTCAGGGACAGGGTTTGGCTACACCTTC.

The table lists this clonotype with a few counts. The rearrangement uses TRBV4-3 and TRBJ2-1, with a tentative D call TRBD2 (6 bases). The CDR3 runs to 14 residues. The germline V gene has CDR1 LGHNA and CDR2 YSLEER. The V end was cut by 9 bases, the J end by 6 bases, with 18 bases between. Here the CDR3 DNA reads TGCGCCAGTAGGGACTCATCTCAGGGCAATGAGCAGTTCTTC. This translates into CASRDSSQGNEQFF.

At least ten counts were recorded for this clonotype. CDR3 sequence: CASSLNWQGAEAFF. DNA for the CDR3: TGTGCCAGCAGCTTAAATTGGCAGGGCGCTGAAGCTTTCTTT. The J gene is TRBJ1-1, the V gene TRBV7-2, with D perhaps matching TRBD1 (5 bases). Trimming removed 2 bases at V and 6 bases at J, with 13 bases between. This CDR3 comprises 14 residues. CDR1 is SGHTA and CDR2 is FQGNSA in the germline V gene.

This clonotype was seen more than once but under ten times. The chain recombines TRBV11-3 with TRBJ2-1; D assignment may be TRBD1 or TRBD2 (5 bases each). This CDR3 is built from 14 residues. CDR1 and CDR2 from the germline V gene are SGHNT and YENEEA. The V end lost 5 bases, the J end lost 7 bases, and 15 bases lay between the germline ends. This chain's CDR3 is CASSPLPGPNEQFF. The CDR3 DNA is TGTGCCAGCAGCCCCCTTCCGGGGCCTAATGAGCAGTTCTTC. Full variable domain (missing parts from reference TRBV11-3 and TRBJ2-1): EAGVVQSPRYKIIEKKQPVAFWCNPISGHNTLYWYLQNLGQGPELLIRYENEEAVDDSQLPKDRFSAERLKGVDSTLKIQPAELGDSAVYLCASSPLPGPNEQFFGPGTRLTVL.

This clonotype was detected only a few times. The rearrangement links TRBV12-3 or TRBV12-4 to TRBJ1-2, with 7 bases that match TRBD1. The CDR3 has 14 amino acids. The J segment lost 7 bases and the V segment lost 6 bases, leaving 11 bases of the junction unmatched. The CDR3 here is CASSWGQPFGGYTF. In nucleotides, the CDR3 is TGTGCCAGCAGCTGGGGACAGCCCTTCGGTGGCTACACCTTC.

This clonotype was seen many times. This sequence joins TRBV7-2 and TRBJ1-1; D ambiguous. CDR3 length: 13 amino acids. From germline, CDR1 is SGHTA and CDR2 FQGNSA. Trimming shortened V by 3 bases and J by 4 bases, and 9 bases separated the two germline ends. The CDR3 sequence: CASSFRGGTEAFF. For the CDR3, the DNA is TGTGCCAGCAGCTTTCGGGGAGGCACTGAAGCTTTCTTT.